The 10 T cell receptor beta chains given below trace back to one sample, sequenced in a study of blood T cell repertoires in COVID-19. The table came from immunoSEQ multiplex PCR; TCRdb's copy has only in-frame clones and leaves some out. The sample consists of around 280,000 clones, more than 75% of them appearing once. The sequencing input was peripheral blood. These receptors came from a young woman who had recovered from COVID-19.

The rearrangement joins TRBV19 to TRBJ2-1; D remains ambiguous. The CDR3 runs 13 residues. CDR1 and CDR2 (germline): LNHDA, SQIVND (reference sequence). V was clipped by 8 bases and J by 0 bases, with 8 bases between them. Here the CDR3 reads CASALSSYNEQFF. As DNA, the CDR3 is TGTGCCAGTGCGCTTAGCTCCTACAATGAGCAGTTCTTC.

This clone has only a few counts. The V call is TRBV18, the J call TRBJ2-7, with 9 bases lining up with TRBD2. V lost 3 bases to trimming and J lost 7 bases; unmatched junction nucleotides: 10. This CDR3 has 15 amino acids. Per the germline V gene, CDR1 is KGHSH and CDR2 is LQKENI. CDR3 loop: CASSPPRRSGGEQYF. The DNA of the CDR3 is TGTGCCAGCTCACCTCCCAGGAGAAGCGGGGGGGAGCAGTACTTC.

The chain links TRBV5-1 to TRBJ1-1; D unresolved. Trimming took 5 bases from V and 8 from J, leaving 16 bases between them. The CDR3 extends over 13 amino acids. Looked up from germline, CDR1 is SGHRS and CDR2 is YFSETQ. The CDR3 DNA reads TGCGCCAGCAGTCCAATGCCCGGTTCCGAAGCTTTCTTT. This codes for CASSPMPGSEAFF.

V is TRBV29-1 and J is TRBJ2-5; D gene ambiguous. This CDR3 spans 10 amino acids. Trimming removed 7 bases at V and 4 bases at J, with 7 bases between. CDR1 is SQVTM, CDR2 ANQGSEA, per germline. In DNA form, the CDR3 reads TGCAGCGGGTGGAGAGAGACCCAGTACTTC. It specifies CSGWRETQYF.

V gene TRBV19 combines with J gene TRBJ1-4; D unclear. V lost 7 bases and J 8 bases, leaving 14 bases between the germline ends. Germline CDR1 is LNHDA and CDR2 is SQIVND (reference sequence). This CDR3 comprises 13 residues. This chain's CDR3 is CASITPEAEKLFF. For the CDR3, the DNA is TGTGCCAGTATAACCCCAGAGGCCGAAAAACTGTTTTTT.

The J gene is TRBJ2-7, the V gene TRBV19; maybe TRBD1 (5 bases). The CDR3 length is 12 residues. V was shortened by 1 base and J by 6 bases, with 7 bases between the two germline ends. The germline V gene has CDR1 LNHDA and CDR2 SQIVND (reference sequence). The CDR3 sequence is CASSIVQGEQYF. CDR3 sequence (DNA): TGTGCCAGTAGTATAGTGCAGGGCGAGCAGTACTTC.

The chain recombines TRBV27 with TRBJ1-4; possibly TRBD1 for D (6 bases). Trimming took off 10 bases at V and 0 bases at J, with 21 bases between the two ends. CDR3 length equals 17 residues. CDR1 is MNHEY, CDR2 SMNVEV, per germline (reference sequence). The CDR3 region has the DNA TGTGCCAACCTTTTGGGGGGGGCTCCTGCAACTAATGAAAAACTGTTTTTT. It translates to CANLLGGAPATNEKLFF.

This chain uses TRBV5-1 with TRBJ2-5; possible D gene TRBD2, 7 bases. This CDR3 comprises 14 residues. V was clipped by 1 base and J by 5 bases, with 12 bases between them. Germline V gives CDR1 SGHRS, CDR2 YFSETQ. The CDR3: CASSLNAGAETQYF. CDR3 coding DNA: TGCGCCAGCAGCTTGAATGCGGGGGCGGAGACCCAGTACTTC.

In nucleotides, the CDR3 is TGTGCCAGCAGCGCCTACAGGGCTGAAAAACTGTTTTTT. This sequence encodes CASSAYRAEKLFF. The chain joins TRBV5-8 to TRBJ1-4, with D maybe TRBD1 (6 bases). V lost 4 bases to trimming and J lost 7 bases, with 11 bases between them. There are 13 residues in the CDR3. From germline, CDR1 is SGHTS and CDR2 YDEGEE.

This clone appeared once. The CDR3 protein is CASSQGGNEQFF. Here the CDR3 DNA reads TGTGCCAGCAGCCAGGGGGGTAATGAGCAGTTCTTC. The chain carries TRBV3-1 (or the pseudogene TRBV3-2) and TRBJ2-1, with a weak D call TRBD2 (6 bases). The CDR3 is 12 residues long. Trimming stripped 3 bases from V and 7 bases from J, with 7 bases between. The germline V gene has CDR1 LGHDT and CDR2 YNNKEL (reference sequence).